The 4 T cell receptor beta chains listed next were all sequenced from one sample in a study of Graves' ophthalmopathy and Graves' hyperthyroidism. Amplification targeted the TCR beta CDR3 regions, with RNA transcripts as the source material. Second-round multiplex PCR followed a first-round RT-PCR using HTBI primers. MiXCR, applied by TCRdb to the multiplex PCR reads, yields one record per CDR3 protein. The sample has about half a million distinct CDR3 sequences; approximately 15% are singletons. Specimen: blood. The receptors were sampled from a woman in her twenties or thirties with Graves' ophthalmopathy.

Notes on this clonotype: An end of the junction does not agree with germline; a read error may underlie this. This sequence joins TRBV4-1 and TRBJ2-5; TRBD2 matches at 9 bases. The CDR3 is made up of 17 amino acids. The germline gives CDR1 MGHRA, CDR2 YSYEKL. The CDR3 loop is CASSQDQAGGLMETKYF. CDR3 nucleotide sequence: TGCGCCAGCAGCCAAGATCAAGCGGGGGGTCTGATGGAGACCAAGTACTTC.

This clonotype was counted at least ten times. This chain uses TRBV11-1 with TRBJ2-5; 13 nucleotides agree with TRBD2. Unmatched junction bases numbered 7, after V lost 5 bases and J lost 1 base. The CDR3 has 17 amino acids. Germline V gene data show CDR1 as SGHAT and CDR2 as FQDESV (reference sequence). The CDR3 DNA sequence: TGTGCCAGCAGCATCGGACTAGCGGGAGTGATCCAAGAGACCCAGTACTTC. The encoded protein is CASSIGLAGVIQETQYF.

This clonotype has a count of ten or more. The CDR3 nucleotides are TGCGCCAGCAGGCTGGTGCCAGATAATCAGCCCCAGCATTTT. Its translation is CASRLVPDNQPQHF. This rearrangement joins TRBV5-1 to TRBJ1-5; D is ambiguous. Germline CDR1 is SGHRS and CDR2 is YFSETQ. The CDR3 extends over 14 amino acids. Trimming stripped 5 bases from V and 4 bases from J, with 13 bases between.

This clonotype was recorded at least ten times. The rearrangement links TRBV6-2 or TRBV6-3 to TRBJ1-2; tentative D call: TRBD1 (5 bases). Deletions cut 6 bases from V and 2 bases from J, with 10 bases between. The germline V gene encodes CDR1 MNHEY and CDR2 SVGEGT. The CDR3 length is 13 residues. The CDR3 DNA reads as TGTGCCAGCAGCCCGACAGAAAACTATGGCTACACCTTC. It codes for CASSPTENYGYTF.